Each of the 28 T cell receptor beta chains below was sequenced from the same sample in a study of blood T cell repertoires in COVID-19. This table comes from immunoSEQ multiplex PCR, and its TCRdb copy is limited to in-frame clones, with some not included. The table records about 200,000 clones, more than 85% of them present only once. Sequenced input: peripheral blood. These receptors all stem from a man aged 40-49 years with acute or convalescent COVID-19.

Turning to this clone: The sample has other DNA sequences that encode this CDR3 too. The chain uses TRBV7-9 and TRBJ2-7; 8 bases align to TRBD1. This CDR3 comprises 15 residues. Germline loops: CDR1 SEHNR, CDR2 FQNEAQ (reference sequence). Losses at the gene ends were 0 bases for V and 4 bases for J; bases not matched to a gene: 5. The CDR3 spells CASSLAGTGGYEQYF. DNA for the CDR3: TGTGCCAGCAGCTTAGCGGGGACAGGCGGTTACGAGCAGTACTTC.

The chain is built from TRBV5-1 and TRBJ2-3, with D hard to call. This CDR3 region has 15 residues. Looked up from germline, CDR1 is SGHRS and CDR2 is YFSETQ. V shed 3 bases and J shed 2 bases, with 13 bases lying between them. The CDR3 nucleotides are TGCGCCAGCAGCTCGAGTGCCCAGGACACAGATACGCAGTATTTT. Protein sequence: CASSSSAQDTDTQYF.

Points on this clone: The junction departs from germline at one end; a sequencing error may be responsible. This chain links TRBV27 with TRBJ2-1; 11 bases agree with TRBD2. Germline lookup yields CDR1 MNHEY and CDR2 SMNVEV (reference sequence). This CDR3 has 19 residues. CDR3 sequence (DNA): TGTGCCGCTAAGGGGCCCCTCTCCCCCTTAATTCTAGCGGGGGGCTCGTGGATCTTC. It is translated as CAAKGPLSPLILAGGSWIF.

The chain combines TRBV6-2 or TRBV6-3 with TRBJ2-2; 10 bases are shared with TRBD1. The CDR3 consists of 18 residues. With 0 bases clipped from V and 1 base from J, the junction kept 5 bases outside the gene matches. CDR1 is MNHEY and CDR2 is SVGEGT in the germline V gene. The CDR3 region has the DNA TGTGCCAGCAGTTACTCCTCGGGACAGGGGTTGAACACCGGGGAGCTGTTTTTT. Translating gives CASSYSSGQGLNTGELFF.

V and J are TRBV28 and TRBJ2-5; the D gene is possibly TRBD1 (5 bases). CDR3 length: 13 residues. Trimming stripped 7 bases from V and 7 bases from J, with 16 bases between. The germline CDR1 and CDR2 sequences are MDHEN and SYDVKM. As DNA, the CDR3 is TGTGCCAGCACCTTAGGCAGGGAAGCGACCCAGTACTTC. As protein: CASTLGREATQYF.

The chain combines TRBV7-8 with TRBJ2-5; 7 bases fit TRBD2. The V and J ends lost 5 bases and 3 bases, in that order; junction bases with no gene match: 6. Germline CDR1 SGHVS, CDR2 FQNEAQ. The CDR3 consists of 14 residues. The CDR3 region has the DNA TGTGCCAGCAGCACAATGGCGGGGGAAGAGACCCAGTACTTC. Translated: CASSTMAGEETQYF.

This chain connects TRBV7-9 to TRBJ1-1; D unclear. Trimming took off 3 bases at V and 2 bases at J, with 4 bases between the two ends. The V gene's germline CDR1 is SEHNR and CDR2 FQNEAQ (reference sequence). The length of the CDR3 is 12 residues. Here the CDR3 DNA reads TGTGCCAGCAGCTTTATCAACACTGAAGCTTTCTTT. It translates to CASSFINTEAFF. The full variable domain, rest sourced from reference TRBV7-9 and TRBJ1-1, is DTGVSQNPRHKITKRGQNVTFRCDPISEHNRLYWYRQTLGQGPEFLTYFQNEAQLEKSRLLSDRFSAERPKGSFSTLEIQRTEQGDSAMYLCASSFINTEAFFGQGTRLTVV.

This rearrangement joins TRBV29-1 to TRBJ2-5; D is unclear. The V gene lost 3 bases and the J gene lost 7 bases, with 12 bases spanning the gap. CDR3 size: 12 residues. The V gene's germline CDR1 is SQVTM and CDR2 ANQGSEA. The CDR3 region is CSVEPPTGTQYF. CDR3 nucleotides: TGCAGCGTTGAGCCCCCAACCGGGACCCAGTACTTC.

With regard to this clone: Sequence at one end of the junction differs from germline and may be a read error. V gene TRBV18 combines with J gene TRBJ2-3; TRBD2 aligns across 8 bases. The CDR3 spans 16 residues. From germline, CDR1 is KGHSH and CDR2 LQKENI. CDR3 region: CASSPLLADDTDTQYF. The CDR3, as DNA: TGTGCCAGCTCGCCACTACTAGCGGACGACACAGATACGCAGTATTTT. Full variable domain (remainder filled in from reference TRBV18 and TRBJ2-3): NAGVMQNPRHLVRRRGQEARLRCSPMKGHSHVYWYRQLPEEGLKFMVYLQKENIIDESGMPKERFSAEFPKEGPSILRIQQVVRGDSAAYFCASSPLLADDTDTQYFGPGTRLTVL.

The chain employs TRBV5-4 and TRBJ2-2; D is undetermined. The CDR3 contains 14 residues. Looked up from germline, CDR1 is SGHNT and CDR2 is YYREEE (reference sequence). Trimming shortened V by 6 bases and J by 4 bases, and 13 bases separated the two germline ends. The CDR3 nucleotides are TGTGCCAGCACTGACCCCCCGGGCACCGGGGAGCTGTTTTTT. Protein product: CASTDPPGTGELFF.

CDR3 residues: CASSVGGGEETQYF. CDR3 nucleotide sequence: TGCGCCAGCAGCGTCGGAGGGGGGGAAGAGACCCAGTACTTC. The rearrangement links TRBV5-1 to TRBJ2-5, with D tentatively TRBD2 (7 bases). CDR1 SGHRS and CDR2 YFSETQ come from the germline V gene. Trimming left V 4 bases short and J 3 bases short, with 13 bases between. The CDR3 runs 14 residues.

This chain connects TRBV7-2 to TRBJ1-5; 10 bases fit TRBD1. Germline assignment: CDR1 SGHTA and CDR2 FQGNSA. Trimming took 3 bases from V and 6 from J; bases not matched to a gene: 8. CDR3 length: 16 residues. CDR3 sequence reads: CASSFFYGQGVQPQHF. The CDR3 DNA reads TGTGCCAGCAGCTTTTTCTACGGACAGGGGGTTCAGCCCCAGCATTTT.

This clone showed up just once. The V and J genes are TRBV10-3 and TRBJ2-7; 12 bases agree with TRBD1. Germline V gives CDR1 ENHRY, CDR2 SYGVKD. CDR3 length: 15 amino acids. V lost 1 base, J lost 6 bases, and 4 bases stayed unmatched. The CDR3, as DNA: TGTGCCATCAGTGAGTACCGGGACAGGGGGCCCGAGCAGTACTTC. Translation gives CAISEYRDRGPEQYF.

The rearrangement uses TRBV30 and TRBJ1-1; 11 nucleotides align to TRBD1. Trimming removed 4 bases from V and 0 bases from J; junction bases left unmatched: 7. The CDR3 contains 16 residues. Germline V gene data show CDR1 as GTSNPN and CDR2 as SVGIG (reference sequence). Here the CDR3 DNA reads TGTGCCTGGACCCTCGGGACAGGGGGTTTGAACACTGAAGCTTTCTTT. This gives the protein CAWTLGTGGLNTEAFF.

The V gene is TRBV7-6, the J gene TRBJ1-4, with D maybe TRBD1 (6 bases). The CDR3 has 15 amino acids. The V gene lost 5 bases and the J gene lost 3 bases, with 13 bases spanning the gap. Looked up from germline, CDR1 is SGHVS and CDR2 is FNYEAQ. CDR3 region: CASSISWTANEKLFF. DNA of the CDR3: TGTGCCAGCAGCATTAGTTGGACAGCTAATGAAAAACTGTTTTTT.

The V call is TRBV6-5, the J call TRBJ1-2; D may be TRBD1 (6 bases). Germline values: CDR1 MNHEY, CDR2 SVGAGI. V was clipped by 0 bases and J by 1 base, with 12 bases between them. The length of the CDR3 is 16 residues. The CDR3, as DNA: TGTGCCAGCAGTTACTCGACTGGACAGCTTAACTATGGCTACACCTTC. It encodes CASSYSTGQLNYGYTF.

CDR3 amino acids: CASSPRTGVPYGYTF. The CDR3, as DNA: TGTGCCAGTAGTCCCCGGACAGGGGTTCCCTATGGCTACACCTTC. The chain combines TRBV19 with TRBJ1-2, with TRBD1 identical over 9 bases. The CDR3 extends over 15 amino acids. The V gene end was trimmed by 5 bases and the J gene end by 4 bases; junction bases not matched to a gene: 8. The germline V gene encodes CDR1 LNHDA and CDR2 SQIVND (reference sequence).

The gene calls are TRBV15 and TRBJ1-2; possible D gene TRBD1, 5 bases. V gave up 4 bases and J gave up 2 bases, with 5 bases separating them. This CDR3 comprises 12 residues. Per germline, CDR1 LNHNV and CDR2 YYDKDF (reference sequence). In DNA form, the CDR3 reads TGTGCCACCAGCAAGGGGAACTATGGCTACACCTTC. Protein: CATSKGNYGYTF.

A few counts support this clone. The rearrangement joins TRBV7-8 to TRBJ2-3; 7 nucleotides line up with TRBD1. J gave up 6 bases and V 5 bases, and 14 bases lay outside the gene matches. The CDR3 is 16 amino acids. Germline lookup yields CDR1 SGHVS and CDR2 FQNEAQ. DNA for the CDR3: TGTGCCAGCAGCCAAGGGGGTGACAGGGAAGGCGATACGCAGTATTTT. Residues: CASSQGGDREGDTQYF. Together with reference TRBV7-8 and TRBJ2-3, the CDR3 gives the full variable domain: GAGVSQSPRYKVAKRGQDVALRCDPISGHVSLFWYQQALGQGPEFLTYFQNEAQLDKSGLPSDRFFAERPEGSVSTLKIQRTQQEDSAVYLCASSQGGDREGDTQYFGPGTRLTVL.

V usage is TRBV28 and J usage is TRBJ2-2, with D unclear. V was clipped by 3 bases and J by 0 bases, with 8 bases between them. In germline, CDR1 is MDHEN, CDR2 SYDVKM. CDR3 size: 15 residues. This CDR3 is CASSLAGSNTGELFF. CDR3 DNA: TGTGCCAGCAGTTTGGCAGGCTCGAACACCGGGGAGCTGTTTTTT.

The V and J genes are TRBV11-2 and TRBJ2-7, with 13 bases identical to TRBD2. J lost 4 bases, V lost 0 bases, and 6 bases had no gene match. CDR1 is SGHAT and CDR2 is FQNNGV in the germline V gene. The CDR3 loop spans 17 amino acids. The CDR3 nucleotides are TGTGCCAGCAGCTTAGAACGGGGACTAGCGGGGTCTTACGAGCAGTACTTC. Protein sequence: CASSLERGLAGSYEQYF.

The V gene is TRBV7-8, the J gene TRBJ1-6; possible D gene TRBD1, 5 bases. There are 14 residues in the CDR3. Germline V gene sequence: CDR1 SGHVS, CDR2 FQNEAQ. Between the trimmed V and J ends, which lost 3 bases and 10 bases, there was a span of 13 bases. CDR3 sequence: CASSLNGGISPLHF. CDR3 nucleotide sequence: TGTGCCAGCAGCTTGAATGGGGGGATCTCACCCCTCCACTTT.

The chain couples TRBV27 to TRBJ2-1, with 9 positions matching TRBD2. The CDR3 covers 16 residues. The V gene's germline CDR1 is MNHEY and CDR2 SMNVEV (reference sequence). J gave up 4 bases and V 6 bases, and 10 bases lay outside the gene matches. In DNA form, the CDR3 reads TGTGCCAGCAGACGGCGAGAGACTAGCGGTTACAATGAGCAGTTCTTC. As protein: CASRRRETSGYNEQFF.

Written as DNA, the CDR3 is TGTGCCAGCAGCGCGGGCAGGAGCTATAATTCACCCCTCCACTTT. Translated, it gives CASSAGRSYNSPLHF. The chain carries TRBV27 and TRBJ1-6; D gene unclear. The CDR3 is 15 amino acids. CDR1 and CDR2 from the germline V gene are MNHEY and SMNVEV (reference sequence). V shed 6 bases and J shed 3 bases, with 12 bases lying between them.

The CDR3 is CASSRQEGRQPQHF. The CDR3 DNA reads as TGTGCCAGCTCCCGACAGGAAGGTAGGCAGCCCCAGCATTTT. The rearrangement links TRBV2 to TRBJ1-5; perhaps TRBD1 as D (6 bases). This CDR3 has 14 residues. The V end was cut by 8 bases, the J end by 7 bases, with 18 bases between. Germline V CDR1 and CDR2: SNHLY, FYNNEI.

V usage is TRBV11-2 and J usage is TRBJ2-4, with D possibly TRBD1 on 6 matching bases. CDR1 is SGHAT and CDR2 is FQNNGV in the germline V gene. The CDR3 runs to 14 residues. The V end was cut by 3 bases, the J end by 10 bases, with 16 bases between. The CDR3: CASSFYRVRGIQYF. The CDR3 coding sequence is TGTGCCAGCAGCTTTTACAGGGTTCGGGGAATTCAGTACTTC.

The V call is TRBV7-9, the J call TRBJ1-2; TRBD1 agrees at 7 bases. V gave up 0 bases and J gave up 8 bases; unmatched junction bases: 9. Per germline, CDR1 SEHNR and CDR2 FQNEAQ (reference sequence). The CDR3 spans 15 residues. In nucleotides, the CDR3 is TGTGCCAGCAGCTTAGCATATCCAGGGGGTGGAGGCTACACCTTC. Translation gives CASSLAYPGGGGYTF. The full variable domain, its missing parts supplied by reference TRBV7-9 and TRBJ1-2, is DTGVSQNPRHKITKRGQNVTFRCDPISEHNRLYWYRQTLGQGPEFLTYFQNEAQLEKSRLLSDRFSAERPKGSFSTLEIQRTEQGDSAMYLCASSLAYPGGGGYTFGSGTRLTVV.

V usage is TRBV29-1 and J usage is TRBJ2-7, with 7 bases that match TRBD2. This CDR3 has 14 amino acids. Unmatched junction bases numbered 4, after V lost 0 bases and J lost 2 bases. Germline V gene sequence: CDR1 SQVTM, CDR2 ANQGSEA. This CDR3 reads CSVEDAGETYEQYF. CDR3 nucleotide sequence: TGCAGCGTTGAAGATGCGGGGGAAACCTACGAGCAGTACTTC.